A selection of T cell receptor beta chains follows, all from one sample in a study of untreated major depressive disorder. Using immunoSEQ multiplex PCR, the repertoire was profiled, and TCRdb retains in-frame clones only, with some absent. The sample gives some 13,000 clones, nearly 95% of which show up once; 0.75% to 0.85% is in the top ten. The sequenced material came from CD4+ T cells from PBMCs. The source is a young man with major depressive disorder. Each CDR3 is given with its conserved first and last residue. Fields, in order: clone size, D gene, V gene, J gene, CDR3 DNA, CDR3 protein. D genes are given only for firm matches. The listing skips clone size in some rows; elsewhere it reads once, few, many or a size class.

>-|TRBD1|TRBV30|TRBJ1-3
TGTGCCTGGAGCGAGAACAGGGGCTCTGGAAACACCATATATTTT
CAWSENRGSGNTIYF
>-|TRBD1|TRBV28|TRBJ1-4
TGTGCCAGCACCCTAGGGGGACAGCGTAATGAAAAACTGTTTTTT
CASTLGGQRNEKLFF
>-|-|TRBV14|TRBJ2-3
TGTGCCAGCAGTCTAGCTCGTACGCAGTATTTT
CASSLARTQYF
>-|-|TRBV14|TRBJ2-3
TGTGCCAGCAGCGATCTCCTTACAGATACGCAGTATTTT
CASSDLLTDTQYF
>-|-|TRBV5-4|TRBJ1-3
TGTGCCAGCAGCTTAGGGGGAGAGGCTGGAAACACCATATATTTT
CASSLGGEAGNTIYF
>-|-|TRBV6-6|TRBJ1-1
TGTGCCAGCAGTTACGGCGCGGGAAACACTGAAGCTTTCTTT
CASSYGAGNTEAFF
>-|-|TRBV7-2|TRBJ2-6
TGTGCCAGCAGCAGAGGAGGCTCTGGGGCCAACGTCCTGACTTTC
CASSRGGSGANVLTF
>few|TRBD1|TRBV6-5|TRBJ2-5
TGTGCCAGCAGCGGACAGGGAGCAGGCCAAGAGACCCAGTACTTC
CASSGQGAGQETQYF
>-|TRBD1|TRBV5-1|TRBJ1-6
TGCGCCAGCAGCTTGGAGGGGGCGAGCTATAATTCACCCCTCCACTTT
CASSLEGASYNSPLHF
>-|-|TRBV18|TRBJ2-3
TGTGCCAGCTCACAGGGCACAGATACGCAGTATTTT
CASSQGTDTQYF
>-|-|TRBV2|TRBJ1-1
TGTGCCAGCAGGGGGGGGACGTCTGAAGCTTTCTTT
CASRGGTSEAFF
>-|TRBD1|TRBV6-1|TRBJ2-6
TGTGCCAGCAGTGACCAAGGGACAGGGTTCCCTGGGGCCAACGTCCTGACTTTC
CASSDQGTGFPGANVLTF
>-|TRBD1|TRBV30|TRBJ2-5
TGTGCCTGGAGTATGACAGGGGCCCCGGAGACCCAGTACTTC
CAWSMTGAPETQYF